One and the same sample provided the 6 T cell receptor beta chains below, sequenced in a study of CD8 T cells in ankylosing spondylitis. TCRdb ran MiXCR on the 5' RACE reads and lists one entry per CDR3 protein. Of 250,000 or so distinct CDR3 sequences detected, 20% to 30% appear once; the ten largest clones hold less than 0.75%. Input material: blood, either unsorted or a sorted T cell fraction (not recorded which). Every receptor here comes from a male donor with ankylosing spondylitis or in good health (not recorded which).

The genes are TRBV21-1 and TRBJ1-2; TRBD1 is taken as the D call from the table, unchecked against the DNA. TRBV21-1 is a pseudogene segment. The CDR3 loop spans 14 amino acids. The CDR3, as DNA: TGTGCCAGCAGCCTCAGCGCGGGGGTGGATGGCTACACCTTC. It specifies CASSLSAGVDGYTF.

In its sample, this clonotype was seen many times. The gene calls are TRBV29-1 and TRBJ2-1; TRBD2 aligns across 7 bases. V shed 8 bases and J 1 base; nucleotides not matched to a gene: 14. Germline V gene sequence: CDR1 SQVTM, CDR2 ANQGSEA. CDR3 length: 16 residues. CDR3 nucleotide sequence: TGCAGCACCCAACGTGCTTGGGGGGGGTCCTACAATGAGCAGTTCTTC. Residues: CSTQRAWGGSYNEQFF.

This clonotype was detected ten times or more. The chain combines TRBV4-2 with TRBJ2-1; 9 positions match TRBD2. The CDR3 totals 19 residues. J lost 1 base, V lost 4 bases, and 14 bases had no gene match. Germline V gene lookup returns CDR1 LGHNA and CDR2 YNFKEQ. The CDR3 sequence is CASSPRGVAGGRSYNEQFF. The CDR3 nucleotides are TGTGCCAGCAGCCCTAGGGGTGTGGCGGGGGGGCGGTCCTACAATGAGCAGTTCTTC.

This clonotype showed up many times. The chain links TRBV5-1 to TRBJ1-3; D not resolved. Germline-derived CDR1 and CDR2 are SGHRS and YFSETQ. Trimming cost V 0 bases and J 4 bases, with 11 bases left between them. This CDR3 is built from 15 residues. For the CDR3, the DNA is TGCGCCAGCAGCTTGGAAAACGGCGCAGGAAACACCATATATTTT. Its translation: CASSLENGAGNTIYF.

The chain is built from TRBV10-3 and TRBJ2-3, with TRBD2 as a possible D gene (5 bases). The CDR3 totals 18 residues. Trimming removed 6 bases at V and 6 bases at J, with 28 bases between. Germline V gene sequence: CDR1 ENHRY, CDR2 SYGVKD. CDR3 nucleotides: TGTGCCATCAGCGCCCACCCAGGACCGAGAACGACGGGGGATACGCAGTATTTT. Amino acids: CAISAHPGPRTTGDTQYF.

The sample holds many counts of this clonotype. The chain is built from TRBV20-1 and TRBJ2-5; 8 bases agree with TRBD2. Germline-derived CDR1 and CDR2 are DFQATT and SNEGSKA (reference sequence). The CDR3 extends over 14 amino acids. Trimming removed 6 bases from V and 3 bases from J; junction bases left unmatched: 9. CDR3 amino acids: CSAPPSGGEETQYF. The DNA of the CDR3 is TGCAGTGCCCCCCCGTCCGGGGGGGAAGAGACCCAGTACTTC.